The 25 T cell receptor beta chains presented below share a single source sample, sequenced in a study of shared clonotypes between healthy human individuals. The assay was immunoSEQ multiplex PCR, and TCRdb's table has in-frame clones only and misses some. The sample gives 2 million to 2.5 million clones, under 95% of which show up once; around 0.4% is in the top ten. Material for sequencing was naive CD4+ T cells from PBMCs. Sample subset: CD45RA+ positively selected. These receptors all come from a man between 18 and 35 years old in good health. Some clones in this sample may be carry-over from other donors' samples.

The V and J genes are TRBV20-1 and TRBJ1-2, with a weak D call TRBD1 (5 bases). The germline CDR1 and CDR2 sequences are DFQATT and SNEGSKA (reference sequence). Trimming took 6 bases from V and 7 from J, leaving 12 bases between them. The CDR3 runs to 11 residues. CDR3 protein: CSAKTDFGYTF. Written as DNA, the CDR3 is TGCAGTGCCAAGACAGATTTTGGCTACACCTTC.

This chain links TRBV28 with TRBJ2-1; 7 nucleotides agree with TRBD2. J gave up 7 bases and V 4 bases, and 7 bases lay outside the gene matches. CDR1 is MDHEN, CDR2 SYDVKM, per germline. The CDR3 is 14 amino acids. This CDR3 reads CASSSQGGSNEQFF. In nucleotides, the CDR3 is TGTGCCAGCAGTTCCCAGGGCGGGAGTAATGAGCAGTTCTTC.

This clone is a singleton in its sample. This chain joins TRBV20-1 and TRBJ1-2; D is perhaps TRBD1 (5 bases). The CDR3 covers 11 residues. V dropped 6 bases and J dropped 6 bases, with 11 bases sitting between them. The germline gives CDR1 DFQATT, CDR2 SNEGSKA (reference sequence). The CDR3 sequence: CSAQVDNGYTF. The CDR3 DNA reads as TGCAGTGCACAGGTTGACAATGGCTACACCTTC.

As regards this clone: Other DNA sequences of this sample code for an identical CDR3. For the CDR3, the DNA is TGTGCCAGCTCACCAGGGCAGGGGAACACCGGGGAGCTGTTTTTT. Amino acid sequence: CASSPGQGNTGELFF. V gene TRBV18 combines with J gene TRBJ2-2; D possibly corresponds to TRBD1 (5 bases). Germline loops: CDR1 KGHSH, CDR2 LQKENI. The CDR3 length is 15 residues. Trimming cost V 2 bases and J 1 base, with 8 bases left between them.

This sequence joins TRBV28 and TRBJ2-7, with TRBD1 identical over 7 bases. The junction had 5 bases not matched to a gene; V was cut back by 6 bases and J by 6 bases. The V gene's germline CDR1 is MDHEN and CDR2 SYDVKM. CDR3 size: 12 residues. CDR3 loop: CASSDRVTEQYF. CDR3 DNA: TGTGCCAGCAGCGACAGGGTAACCGAGCAGTACTTC.

This chain connects TRBV5-1 to TRBJ2-7, with 7 bases fitting TRBD1. The CDR3 sequence is 16 residues long. The germline gives CDR1 SGHRS, CDR2 YFSETQ. V lost 3 bases and J lost 5; bases outside the gene matches: 14. As DNA, the CDR3 is TGCGCCAGCAGCTGGGCCTTCACAGGGGCGAGCGACGAGCAGTACTTC. It codes for CASSWAFTGASDEQYF.

The chain is built from TRBV4-1 and TRBJ2-3, with TRBD2 as a possible D gene (5 bases). There are 16 residues in the CDR3. Trimming cost V 3 bases and J 8 bases, with 21 bases left between them. The germline gives CDR1 MGHRA, CDR2 YSYEKL. Written as DNA, the CDR3 is TGCGCCAGCAGCCAGCCTCGTGTCCAGGTCGCGGGTACGCAGTATTTT. The encoded protein is CASSQPRVQVAGTQYF.

DNA for the CDR3: TGTGCCAGCAGCCCTTCAGACGGGAACACTGAAGCTTTCTTT. Encoded protein: CASSPSDGNTEAFF. The V call is TRBV9, the J call TRBJ1-1; D remains ambiguous. Germline V gene data show CDR1 as SGDLS and CDR2 as YYNGEE. The CDR3 length is 14 residues. Trimming took off 4 bases at V and 1 base at J, with 11 bases between the two ends.

About this clone itself: Other DNA sequences in this specimen translate into the identical CDR3. This chain joins TRBV14 and TRBJ1-5; the D is unclear. Trimming removed 3 bases from V and 2 bases from J, with 8 bases in between. CDR1 is SGHDN, CDR2 FVKESK, per germline. The CDR3 has 14 residues. The chain's CDR3 is CASSQGRGNQPQHF. CDR3 DNA: TGTGCCAGCAGCCAGGGGAGGGGCAATCAGCCCCAGCATTTT.

This chain uses TRBV7-9 with TRBJ2-3; TRBD1 matches 9 bases. Unmatched junction bases numbered 11, after V lost 5 bases and J lost 2 bases. Germline CDR1 reads SEHNR; CDR2 reads FQNEAQ (reference sequence). This CDR3 is built from 17 residues. CDR3 bases: TGTGCCAGCAGCACCAGGGGGGGACAGGGCTCCACAGATACGCAGTATTTT. Translation: CASSTRGGQGSTDTQYF.

This rearrangement joins TRBV2 to TRBJ2-7; D is possibly TRBD2 (7 bases). The V end was cut by 3 bases, the J end by 3 bases, with 15 bases between. Germline CDR1 is SNHLY and CDR2 is FYNNEI. The CDR3 is 15 residues long. CDR3 region: CASSDRGASSYEQYF. The CDR3 bases are TGTGCCAGCAGTGACCGGGGGGCGTCTAGCTACGAGCAGTACTTC.

The chain links TRBV6-5 to TRBJ2-2; 10 nucleotides align to TRBD1. This CDR3 has 14 residues. Trimming cost V 9 bases and J 5 bases; bases outside gene matches: 6. Germline loops: CDR1 MNHEY, CDR2 SVGAGI. The CDR3 sequence: CASLGTGVTGELFF. The CDR3 DNA follows: TGTGCCAGTTTAGGGACAGGGGTGACCGGGGAGCTGTTTTTT.

The V and J genes are TRBV7-2 and TRBJ1-5; D may be TRBD1 (6 bases). The CDR3 is 13 amino acids. V was shortened by 4 bases and J by 7 bases, with 11 bases between the two germline ends. The germline V gene has CDR1 SGHTA and CDR2 FQGNSA. The CDR3 coding sequence is TGTGCCAGCAGCTGGCCTGGGGGCCAGCCCCAGCATTTT. This translates into CASSWPGGQPQHF.

This clone was picked up one time. The same CDR3 arises from other DNA sequences in this sample as well. The chain uses TRBV5-1 and TRBJ2-5, with 9 bases that match TRBD1. J lost 5 bases, V lost 4 bases, and 3 bases had no gene match. CDR3 length equals 13 residues. Looked up from germline, CDR1 is SGHRS and CDR2 is YFSETQ. The CDR3 DNA reads as TGCGCCAGCAGCATAGGACAGGGGGAGACCCAGTACTTC. Translation: CASSIGQGETQYF. The full variable domain, its missing parts supplied by reference TRBV5-1 and TRBJ2-5, is KAGVTQTPRYLIKTRGQQVTLSCSPISGHRSVSWYQQTPGQGLQFLFEYFSETQRNKGNFPGRFSGRQFSNSRSEMNVSTLELGDSALYLCASSIGQGETQYFGPGTRLLVL.

This chain joins TRBV4-2 and TRBJ2-1; 9 bases map to TRBD2. J lost 7 bases, V lost 4 bases, and 8 bases had no gene match. The CDR3 spans 15 residues. Germline values: CDR1 LGHNA, CDR2 YNFKEQ. The CDR3 DNA follows: TGTGCCAGCAGCCCCAAACCGGGACTAGCTAATGAGCAGTTCTTC. This translates into CASSPKPGLANEQFF.

V usage is TRBV4-3 and J usage is TRBJ2-7; maybe TRBD1 (6 bases). This CDR3 has 16 amino acids. CDR1 and CDR2 from the germline V gene are LGHNA and YSLEER. V dropped 0 bases and J dropped 4 bases, with 16 bases sitting between them. The CDR3 nucleotides read TGCGCCAGCAGCCAAGATTTTGGACAGACCCATTACGAGCAGTACTTC. This gives the protein CASSQDFGQTHYEQYF.

The chain uses TRBV2 and TRBJ1-1; possible D gene TRBD1, 5 bases. Looked up from germline, CDR1 is SNHLY and CDR2 is FYNNEI. The CDR3 extends over 12 amino acids. The ends were cut back, 10 bases at V and 1 base at J, with 10 bases in the middle. DNA of the CDR3: TGTGCCACCGGGGGGGGGAACACTGAAGCTTTCTTT. Translated, it gives CATGGGNTEAFF.

The chain combines TRBV5-4 with TRBJ2-7, with TRBD2 as a possible D gene (6 bases). Germline V gene lookup returns CDR1 SGHNT and CDR2 YYREEE (reference sequence). Trimming left V 0 bases short and J 2 bases short, with 15 bases between. This CDR3 comprises 16 residues. The CDR3 sequence is CASSLGGGTVAYEQYF. CDR3 coding DNA: TGTGCCAGCAGCTTGGGTGGGGGGACGGTCGCCTACGAGCAGTACTTC.

The chain links TRBV7-2 to TRBJ1-1, with D possibly matching TRBD1 (5 bases). The V gene lost 7 bases and the J gene lost 1 base, with 16 bases spanning the gap. Germline CDR1 is SGHTA and CDR2 is FQGNSA. The CDR3 is 15 residues long. CDR3 sequence: CASTRARGPNTEAFF. Here the CDR3 DNA reads TGTGCCAGCACCAGGGCCAGAGGGCCGAACACTGAAGCTTTCTTT. Looking up the rest from reference TRBV7-2 and TRBJ1-1 gives the full variable domain: GAGVSQSPSNKVTEKGKDVELRCDPISGHTALYWYRQSLGQGLEFLIYFQGNSAPDKSGLPSDRFSAERTGGSVSTLTIQRTQQEDSAVYLCASTRARGPNTEAFFGQGTRLTVV.

V and J are TRBV29-1 and TRBJ2-3, with 10 bases identical to TRBD1. This CDR3 contains 14 residues. The trim removed 4 bases at V and 4 bases at J, leaving 5 bases unmatched. CDR1 is SQVTM and CDR2 is ANQGSEA in the germline V gene. Here the CDR3 DNA reads TGCAGCGTTGGACAGGGGGCGTCCCCAGATACGCAGTATTTT. This translates into CSVGQGASPDTQYF.

This chain connects TRBV15 to TRBJ1-2; D gene unclear. The CDR3 spans 13 residues. The V end lost 1 base, the J end lost 7 bases, and 10 bases lay between the germline ends. CDR1 LNHNV and CDR2 YYDKDF come from the germline V gene (reference sequence). Here the CDR3 reads CATSRARDGGYTF. The CDR3 nucleotides are TGTGCCACCAGCAGAGCTAGGGATGGTGGCTACACCTTC.

The V and J genes are TRBV7-8 and TRBJ2-7; 13 positions match TRBD2. Germline CDR1 SGHVS, CDR2 FQNEAQ. CDR3 size: 16 residues. After removal of 5 bases from V and 5 bases from J, the junction contained 9 bases not matched to a gene. DNA of the CDR3: TGTGCCAGCAGCCCGGGACTAGCGGGAATTAGCGACGAGCAGTACTTC. This gives the protein CASSPGLAGISDEQYF.

This chain links TRBV5-4 with TRBJ2-7, with 9 positions matching TRBD1. V was clipped by 3 bases and J by 6 bases; unmatched bases: 10. Germline assignment: CDR1 SGHNT and CDR2 YYREEE (reference sequence). The CDR3 contains 15 residues. CDR3 residues: CASSSAGQGRSEQYF. The DNA of the CDR3 is TGTGCCAGCAGCTCGGCGGGACAGGGAAGGTCCGAGCAGTACTTC.

Comments on this clone: Other DNA sequences from this sample encode an identical CDR3 as well. CDR3 in amino acids: CASSLTSGYQETQYF. The CDR3 DNA reads TGTGCCAGCAGCTTAACGTCTGGGTACCAAGAGACCCAGTACTTC. The rearrangement joins TRBV7-3 to TRBJ2-5; D remains unclear. The CDR3 is made up of 15 amino acids. V was trimmed by 0 bases and J by 0 bases, leaving 8 bases between them. CDR1 is SGHTA and CDR2 is FQGTGA in the germline V gene.

The chain links TRBV19 to TRBJ2-7; 7 bases match TRBD1. The CDR3 extends over 12 amino acids. The V gene end was trimmed by 7 bases and the J gene end by 6 bases; junction bases not matched to a gene: 6. CDR1 is LNHDA and CDR2 is SQIVND in the germline V gene (reference sequence). CDR3 protein: CASKTGPGEQYF. The CDR3 DNA reads TGTGCCAGTAAGACAGGGCCGGGCGAGCAGTACTTC. Variable domain in full (rest from reference TRBV19 and TRBJ2-7): DGGITQSPKYLFRKEGQNVTLSCEQNLNHDAMYWYRQDPGQGLRLIYYSQIVNDFQKGDIAEGYSVSREKKESFPLTVTSAQKNPTAFYLCASKTGPGEQYFGPGTRLTVT.